These T cell receptor beta chains were read from a single sample in a study of cytomegalovirus exposure and HLA in healthy donors. Libraries were prepared by immunoSEQ multiplex PCR; TCRdb keeps only in-frame clonotypes and omits some of them. This sample's clone table lists nearly 200,000 clones. Sequenced material: PBMCs. These receptors were collected from a boy aged 10-17 years in good health and CMV-seronegative. CDR3s include the opening cysteine and the closing phenylalanine or tryptophan. D genes are given only for firm matches.

j_call d_call v_call cdr3_nt cdr3_aa
TRBJ2-1 TRBD2 TRBV30 TGTGCCTGGAGTGTCAGCGGGGGAGGAAATGAGCAGTTCTTC CAWSVSGGGNEQFF
TRBJ2-1 TRBD2 TRBV28 TGTGCCAGCAGTTTATACATTAGCGGGGCCCAAGACAATGAGCAGTTCTTC CASSLYISGAQDNEQFF
TRBJ1-1 . TRBV7-9 TGTGCCAGCAGCCACGCGGCAGGGGCCGGGACTGAAGCTTTCTTT CASSHAAGAGTEAFF
TRBJ1-2 . TRBV6-1 TGTGCCAGCAGTGCGACAGGAGCTAACTATGGCTACACCTTC CASSATGANYGYTF
TRBJ2-5 . TRBV2 TGTGCCAGCAGTGAACCCCTAGCGGAGACCCAGTACTTC CASSEPLAETQYF
TRBJ1-1 TRBD1 TRBV29-1 TGCAGCGTGGAGGGACAGGGGGTCACTGAAGCTTTCTTT CSVEGQGVTEAFF
TRBJ2-4 . TRBV30 TGTGCCTGGAGTACGTGGCGGGCTGGTCCACCGGGGATTCAGTACTTC CAWSTWRAGPPGIQYF
TRBJ2-7 TRBD2 TRBV11-2 TGTGCCAGCAGCTTAGGCGGGGGGAGGTACGAGCAGTACTTC CASSLGGGRYEQYF
TRBJ2-2 . TRBV27 TGTGCCAGCAGTTTCAGCACCGGGGAGCTGTTTTTT CASSFSTGELFF
TRBJ2-7 TRBD1 TRBV2 TGTGCCAGCAGTGAAGGACAGGGGAATTACGAGCAGTACTTC CASSEGQGNYEQYF
TRBJ1-2 . TRBV4-1 TGCGCCAGCAGCCCCAACTTGTCTAATCACGGCTACACCTTC CASSPNLSNHGYTF
TRBJ2-7 TRBD1 TRBV27 TGTGCCAGCAGTACCGCTCCTATGGGCCGACAGGGAATCTACGAGCAGTACTTC CASSTAPMGRQGIYEQYF
TRBJ2-3 . TRBV18 TGTGCCAGCTCACCCCCCTTTCTGACAGATACGCAGTATTTT CASSPPFLTDTQYF
TRBJ1-1 . TRBV18 TGTGCCAGCTCAACAGCCTTGAACACTGAAGCTTTCTTT CASSTALNTEAFF
TRBJ1-1 TRBD1 TRBV11-2 TGTGCCAGCAGTTCCTCCGGGACAGTGAACACTGAAGCTTTCTTT CASSSSGTVNTEAFF
TRBJ2-3 . TRBV4-1 TGCGCCAGCGGGGCACCGTGGAATCCAGATACGCAGTATTTT CASGAPWNPDTQYF
TRBJ2-7 TRBD2 TRBV28 TGTGCCAGCAGTTTAGGGTCCGGGGGGGCCTACGAGCGGTACTTC CASSLGSGGAYERYF
TRBJ2-7 TRBD1 TRBV6-6 TGTGCCAGCAGGCCGGGACAGGGGGGTCGCTACGAGCAGTACTTC CASRPGQGGRYEQYF
TRBJ1-4 TRBD1 TRBV14 TGTGCCAGCAGCCGAAATGACAGGGGGAATGAAAAACTGTTTTTT CASSRNDRGNEKLFF
TRBJ1-2 TRBD1 TRBV5-8 TGTGCCAGCAGCGCAGTACAGGGGGCGCCATATGGCTACACCTTC CASSAVQGAPYGYTF
TRBJ1-4 . TRBV30 TGTGCCTGGAGTGATCGGCCACAATGGGAGACTAATGAAAAACTGTTTTTT CAWSDRPQWETNEKLFF
TRBJ1-6 TRBD1 TRBV9 TGCGCCAGCAGCGTAGGAGGCGGACAGGGGGGGACTTCACCCCTCCACTTT CASSVGGGQGGTSPLHF
TRBJ1-2 TRBD1 TRBV9 TGTGCCAGCAGCGCCCTATGGGACAGGGACAACTATGGCTACACCTTC CASSALWDRDNYGYTF
TRBJ2-1 . TRBV13 TGTGCCAGCGGGGGCCTGAGCTCCTACAATGAGCAGTTCTTC CASGGLSSYNEQFF
TRBJ2-7 TRBD1 TRBV30 TGTGCCTGGAGTGTCGGACAGGCCGAGCAGTACTTC CAWSVGQAEQYF
TRBJ2-5 TRBD2 TRBV7-3 TGTGCCAGCAGCCAGGGGGCTAGCGGGGGGACCCAGTACTTC CASSQGASGGTQYF
TRBJ1-1 . TRBV7-2 TGTGCCAGCAGCTTAGCGCTCGGGGGTATGAACACTGAAGCTTTCTTT CASSLALGGMNTEAFF
TRBJ2-2 . TRBV19 TGTGCCAGTAGACCTACAGGGAACACCGGGGAGCTGTTTTTT CASRPTGNTGELFF
TRBJ2-7 . TRBV4-1 TGCGCCAGCAGCCAAGATCCAGGACAAGGCTACGAGCAGTACTTC CASSQDPGQGYEQYF
TRBJ1-2 TRBD1 TRBV7-3 TGTGCCAGCTCGAGGGGGCAGGGAGCGTCCAGAGGCTACACCTTC CASSRGQGASRGYTF
TRBJ1-5 TRBD1 TRBV11-2 TGTGCCAGCAGCTTCGACGGGACAGACAATCAGCCCCAGCATTTT CASSFDGTDNQPQHF